This is a list of T cell receptor beta chains from one sample in a study of T cell repertoires in cytomegalovirus infection. MiXCR, applied by TCRdb to the reads, yields one record per CDR3 protein. Of about 130,000 distinct CDR3 sequences detected, 7% to 10% appear once; the ten largest clones hold around 9.1%. Sequencing used PBMCs. These receptors all stem from a human donor in good health (CMV status not recorded). Some clones in this sample may be carry-over from other donors' samples. Each CDR3 is given with its conserved first and last residue. The D gene is left open where the match is weak. Not every row has a clone size; where given, it reads once, few, many or a size class.

>TRBJ1-5|.|TRBV7-8|many
CASSLWIGRIDQPQHF
TGTGCCAGCAGCCTCTGGATAGGGAGGATCGATCAGCCCCAGCATTTT
>TRBJ1-5|.|TRBV18|few
CASSLEGQVNQPQHF
TGTGCCAGCTCGCTAGAGGGGCAAGTCAATCAGCCCCAGCATTTT
>TRBJ2-3|.|TRBV14|many
CASSQDRTASTDTQYF
TGTGCCAGCAGCCAAGATAGGACAGCCTCCACAGATACGCAGTATTTT
>TRBJ1-2|.|TRBV6-4|many
CASSETGLYGYTF
TGTGCCAGCAGCGAGACAGGACTCTATGGCTACACCTTC
>TRBJ1-1|.|TRBV28|many
CASSIWPTEAFF
TGTGCCAGCAGTATTTGGCCCACTGAAGCTTTCTTT
>TRBJ2-5|.|TRBV7-8|many
CASSLARGRGETQYF
TGTGCCAGCAGCTTAGCGCGGGGGCGAGGGGAGACCCAGTACTTC
>TRBJ2-1|.|TRBV28|.
CASSLQNLGTGRYNEQFF
TGTGCCAGCAGTTTACAAAACCTGGGAACAGGTAGATACAATGAGCAGTTCTTC
>TRBJ2-1|TRBD2|TRBV5-4|many
CASSPRLADFNEQFF
TGTGCCAGCAGCCCTAGACTAGCGGACTTCAATGAGCAGTTCTTC
>TRBJ1-5|.|TRBV25-1|few
CASIVQPQHF
TGTGCCAGCATAGTCCAGCCCCAGCATTTT
>TRBJ2-7|.|TRBV11-2|many
CASSLDRPASYEQYF
TGTGCCAGCAGCTTAGATCGTCCGGCCTCCTACGAGCAGTACTTC
>TRBJ1-1|TRBD1|TRBV12-3/TRBV12-4|.
CASSLTYTRQGILNTEAFF
TGTGCCAGCAGTTTAACGTATACACGACAGGGGATATTGAACACTGAAGCTTTCTTT
>TRBJ2-7|.|TRBV7-8|many
CASRDGPGTPKAYEQYF
TGTGCCAGCAGGGATGGGCCAGGGACCCCTAAAGCCTACGAGCAGTACTTC
>TRBJ2-2|.|TRBV7-8|many
CASSLQGTGELFF
TGTGCCAGCAGCCTACAGGGCACCGGGGAGCTGTTTTTT
>TRBJ1-1|.|TRBV5-4|.
CASSPSTKNTEAFF
TGTGCCAGCAGCCCCTCGACTAAGAACACTGAAGCTTTCTTT
>TRBJ1-6|TRBD1|TRBV5-1|many
CASSLKDTGTGALSPLHF
TGCGCCAGCAGCTTAAAAGATACCGGGACAGGGGCCCTATCACCCCTCCACTTT
>TRBJ2-2|.|TRBV12-3/TRBV12-4|many
CASSSDGGRTGELFF
TGTGCCAGCAGTTCAGACGGGGGGCGCACCGGGGAGCTGTTTTTT
>TRBJ2-6|TRBD2|TRBV7-2|many
CASSLELAGASGANVLTF
TGTGCCAGCAGCTTAGAGCTAGCGGGAGCGTCAGGGGCCAACGTCCTGACTTTC
>TRBJ1-2|TRBD1|TRBV20-1|many
CSARDRGINYGYTF
TGCAGTGCTAGGGACAGGGGGATTAACTATGGCTACACCTTC
>TRBJ2-7|.|TRBV15|many
CATSSPGTSSSYEQYF
TGTGCCACCAGCAGTCCTGGGACTTCTAGCTCCTACGAGCAGTACTTC
>TRBJ2-1|.|TRBV20-1|.
CSARAGTGQFF
TGCAGTGCTAGAGCCGGGACCGGGCAGTTCTTC
>TRBJ1-2|TRBD1|TRBV29-1|.
CSGQGLYGYTF
TGCAGCGGACAGGGTTTGTATGGCTACACCTTC
>TRBJ2-3|.|TRBV12-3/TRBV12-4|many
CASSLTATTDTQYF
TGTGCCAGCAGTTTGACAGCAACCACAGATACGCAGTATTTT
>TRBJ2-5|TRBD1|TRBV6-2/TRBV6-3|.
CARSYSGTGNQETQYF
TGTGCCCGCAGTTACTCCGGGACAGGGAACCAAGAGACCCAGTACTTC
>TRBJ1-4|.|TRBV7-9|.
CASSPRAVSSYHEKLCF
TGTGCCAGCAGCCCCCGGGCGGTTTCTTCTTATCATGAAAAACTGTGTTTT
>TRBJ1-2|.|TRBV2|few
CASNTDSDYGYTF
TGTGCCAGCAACACCGACAGTGACTATGGCTACACCTTC
>TRBJ2-3|.|TRBV7-9|many
CASGWGPGDTQYF
TGTGCCAGCGGTTGGGGGCCGGGAGATACGCAGTATTTT
>TRBJ2-7|.|TRBV7-2|many
CASSVRAAYEQYF
TGTGCCAGCAGCGTAAGGGCAGCCTACGAGCAGTACTTC
>TRBJ2-2|.|TRBV7-2|many
CASSLASDGELFF
TGTGCCAGCAGCTTAGCGAGCGACGGGGAGCTGTTTTTT
>TRBJ1-1|.|TRBV19|many
CASSFSGPGAEAFF
TGTGCCAGTAGTTTCTCGGGGCCCGGAGCTGAAGCTTTCTTT
>TRBJ2-1|.|TRBV3-1|many
CASTHGGLEQFF
TGTGCCAGCACCCATGGGGGGCTTGAGCAGTTCTTC
>TRBJ1-1|.|TRBV2|.
CASGITEAFF
TGTGCCAGTGGGATCACTGAAGCTTTCTTT
>TRBJ1-5|.|TRBV2|.
CASSMDRGNQPQHF
TGTGCCAGCAGTATGGACAGAGGCAATCAGCCCCAGCATTTT
>TRBJ1-1|.|TRBV7-9|.
CASSLEQLNTEAFF
TGTGCCAGCAGCTTAGAACAGCTGAACACTGAAGCTTTCTTT
>TRBJ1-4|.|TRBV28|many
CASSLPSQGEKLFF
TGTGCCAGCAGTTTACCCTCGCAGGGGGAAAAACTGTTTTTT
>TRBJ1-1|TRBD1|TRBV7-8|many
CASSTRTGFNTEAFF
TGTGCCAGCAGCACGCGGACAGGGTTCAACACTGAAGCTTTCTTT
>TRBJ2-7|TRBD1|TRBV5-1|.
CASSLAWDRGPYEQYF
TGCGCCAGCAGCTTGGCCTGGGACAGGGGGCCTTACGAGCAGTACTTC
>TRBJ1-4|TRBD1|TRBV7-6|many
CASSSQGGDHEKLFF
TGTGCCAGCAGCTCCCAGGGGGGGGATCATGAAAAACTGTTTTTT
>TRBJ2-7|.|TRBV6-5|few
CASSYGRQDGYEQYF
TGTGCCAGCAGTTACGGAAGACAGGACGGTTACGAGCAGTACTTC
>TRBJ1-1|.|TRBV28|many
CASSLVQHTEAFF
TGTGCCAGCAGTTTGGTACAGCACACTGAAGCTTTCTTT
>TRBJ1-1|.|TRBV11-2|many
CASSSSSVVTEAFF
TGTGCCAGCAGCTCCTCCTCAGTTGTCACTGAAGCTTTCTTT
>TRBJ1-1|.|TRBV20-1|.
CSARSDRNTEAFF
TGCAGTGCTAGGTCCGACCGGAACACTGAAGCTTTCTTT
>TRBJ1-1|.|TRBV12-3/TRBV12-4|many
CASSRQVSNTEAFF
TGTGCCAGCAGTCGACAGGTCTCGAACACTGAAGCTTTCTTT
>TRBJ1-5|TRBD1|TRBV6-6|many
CASSLTGFQPQHF
TGTGCCAGCAGTTTGACAGGGTTTCAGCCCCAGCATTTT
>TRBJ2-3|TRBD1|TRBV19|many
CASSPDRASTDTQYF
TGTGCCAGTAGTCCAGACAGGGCCAGCACAGATACGCAGTATTTT
>TRBJ2-7|.|TRBV20-1|many
CSARDPIVSLRYEQYF
TGCAGTGCTAGAGACCCAATTGTTTCTCTCCGTTACGAGCAGTACTTC
>TRBJ1-2|.|TRBV5-4|many
CASSLYQGSYGYTF
TGTGCCAGCAGCTTGTACCAGGGGAGCTATGGCTACACCTTC
>TRBJ2-7|.|TRBV28|many
CASSKVINSYEQYF
TGTGCCAGCAGTAAGGTCATAAACTCCTACGAGCAGTACTTC
>TRBJ1-1|.|TRBV2|many
CASSEALQGQGFTEAFF
TGTGCCAGCAGTGAAGCGCTTCAAGGCCAGGGGTTCACTGAAGCTTTCTTT
>TRBJ2-5|.|TRBV7-8|many
CASSWGETQYF
TGTGCCAGCAGCTGGGGAGAGACCCAGTACTTC
>TRBJ2-7|.|TRBV6-2/TRBV6-3|few
CASSYSLGRYEQYF
TGTGCCAGCAGTTACTCCCTGGGCAGATACGAGCAGTACTTC
>TRBJ1-2|.|TRBV7-6|many
CASSLYPGGSGGYTF
TGTGCCAGCAGCCTCTACCCTGGGGGGTCTGGAGGCTACACCTTC
>TRBJ2-3|TRBD2|TRBV12-3/TRBV12-4|medium-sized
CASNTRPSGGRDTDTQYF
TGTGCCAGCAACACCCGCCCCTCGGGGGGAAGGGACACAGATACGCAGTATTTT